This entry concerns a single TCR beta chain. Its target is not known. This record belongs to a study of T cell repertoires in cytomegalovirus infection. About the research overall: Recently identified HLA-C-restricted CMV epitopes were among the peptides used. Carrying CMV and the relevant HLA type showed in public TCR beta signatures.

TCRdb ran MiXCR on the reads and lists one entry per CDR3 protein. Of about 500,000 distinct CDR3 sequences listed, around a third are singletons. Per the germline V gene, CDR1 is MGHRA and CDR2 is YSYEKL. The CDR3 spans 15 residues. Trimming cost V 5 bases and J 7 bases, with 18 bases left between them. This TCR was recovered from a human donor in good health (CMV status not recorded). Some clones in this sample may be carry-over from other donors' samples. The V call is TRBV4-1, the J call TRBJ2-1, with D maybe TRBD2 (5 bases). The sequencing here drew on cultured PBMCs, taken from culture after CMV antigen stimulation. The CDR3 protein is CASSSAERLQNEQFF. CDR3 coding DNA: TGCGCCAGCAGCTCAGCGGAGCGCCTACAGAATGAGCAGTTCTTC.